This T cell receptor beta chain derives from a study of CD8 T cells in ankylosing spondylitis. Study findings and constraints: Apparently characteristic of ankylosing spondylitis blood was a TCR beta motif (about eight highly homologous variants).

Quantitative 5'-RACE with molecular barcodes was used to make the TCR beta libraries. TCRdb called the 5' RACE reads again in MiXCR, with one record for every CDR3 protein. The sample lists roughly 230,000 distinct CDR3 sequences; 7% to 10% were seen once. V lost 4 bases and J 8 bases, leaving 14 bases between the germline ends. The CDR3 is 13 amino acids. Germline lookup yields CDR1 SQVTM and CDR2 ANQGSEA. Concerning this clonotype itself: Its antigen is unidentified.

Sequenced input: blood, either unsorted or a sorted T cell fraction (not recorded which). The rearrangement uses TRBV29-1 and TRBJ2-2; D is ambiguous. The receptor was derived from a female donor with ankylosing spondylitis or in good health (not recorded which). Here the CDR3 reads CSVGPSSGGELFF. The CDR3 DNA follows: TGCAGCGTTGGGCCCTCGTCAGGAGGGGAGCTGTTTTTT.